This is a list of T cell receptor beta chains from one sample in a study of cytomegalovirus exposure and HLA in healthy donors. This table comes from immunoSEQ multiplex PCR, and its TCRdb copy is limited to in-frame clones, with some not included. The data hold approximately 180,000 clones, with about four fifths observed a single time. Input material: PBMCs. The receptors originated from a woman between 45 and 60 years old in good health and CMV-seronegative. Both conserved end residues are part of each CDR3. D genes are given only for firm matches. Some rows mark clone size as missing; the rest say once, few, many or name a class of expanded clone.

J	D	V	size	DNA	CDR3
TRBJ2-3	NA	TRBV7-5	NA	TGTGCCAGAAGCTTACGGGACACACGCCCTTGCACAGATACGCAGTATTTT	CARSLRDTRPCTDTQYF
TRBJ1-2	TRBD1	TRBV5-1	NA	TGCGCCAGCAGCCCGGGACAGGGGGCTCCCCAACCCTATGGCTACACCTTC	CASSPGQGAPQPYGYTF
TRBJ2-3	NA	TRBV7-7	NA	TGTGCTAGCAGCTCCGCGGGGAGCACAGATACGCAGTATTTT	CASSSAGSTDTQYF
TRBJ2-2	NA	TRBV28	NA	TGTGCCAGCAGTTCCGCGGGACCCATGACCGGGGAGCTGTTTTTT	CASSSAGPMTGELFF
TRBJ1-1	NA	TRBV10-3	NA	TGTGCCATTGGTCGGGAGACCCTGAACACTGAAGCTTTCTTT	CAIGRETLNTEAFF
TRBJ2-3	TRBD2	TRBV2	few	TGTGCCAGCAGACCTAGCGGGAGGGGGAATACGCAGTATTTT	CASRPSGRGNTQYF
TRBJ2-3	TRBD2	TRBV10-3	once	TGTGCCAGCTCCGGGGGGGCAGATACGCAGTATTTT	CASSGGADTQYF
TRBJ1-4	NA	TRBV7-2	NA	TGTGCCAGCAGCCCAGGAGCAAGCGGTGAAAAACTGTTTTTT	CASSPGASGEKLFF
TRBJ2-7	NA	TRBV5-1	NA	TGCGCCAGCAGCACAGAGACAGTGAGCTACGAGCAGTACTTC	CASSTETVSYEQYF
TRBJ1-2	NA	TRBV6-5	NA	TGTGCCAGCAACTCGGACAGAACCTCCCCCTATGGCTACACCTTC	CASNSDRTSPYGYTF
TRBJ2-3	TRBD2	TRBV9	once	TGTGCCAGCAGCGTAGAACTAGCGGGGGGGACTAGCACAGATACGCAGTATTTT	CASSVELAGGTSTDTQYF